A single sample is the source of the 9 T cell receptor beta chains below, sequenced in a study of blood T cell repertoires in COVID-19. Sequenced by immunoSEQ multiplex PCR; TCRdb stores in-frame clones only, minus some. The sample holds a few hundred thousand clones; 70% to 90% are singletons and the top ten take less than 6%. The sequenced sample consisted of PBMCs or T cells enriched from blood (not recorded which). The receptors originated from a woman aged 30 to 39 who had recovered from COVID-19.

The chain couples TRBV5-1 to TRBJ2-1; D remains unclear. The V gene's germline CDR1 is SGHRS and CDR2 YFSETQ. Trimming pared 3 bases from V and 4 bases from J, leaving 11 bases between. CDR3 length: 14 amino acids. CDR3 DNA: TGCGCCAGCAGCTATCGGCCGCGGTACAATGAGCAGTTCTTC. It codes for CASSYRPRYNEQFF.

The rearrangement uses TRBV4-1 and TRBJ1-2; the D is unclear. CDR1 MGHRA and CDR2 YSYEKL come from the germline V gene. The CDR3 covers 15 residues. V was pared by 5 bases and J by 3 bases, with 16 bases between. The CDR3 loop reads CASSSNPQRDYGYTF. The CDR3 region has the DNA TGCGCCAGCAGCTCTAATCCACAGCGGGACTATGGCTACACCTTC.

The genes are TRBV28 and TRBJ1-1; no clear D gene. CDR1 MDHEN and CDR2 SYDVKM come from the germline V gene. Trimming removed 5 bases from V and 4 bases from J, with 14 bases in between. This CDR3 contains 14 residues. Here the CDR3 reads CASSLPGSGTEAFF. The DNA of the CDR3 is TGTGCCAGCAGTCTGCCGGGTAGCGGCACTGAAGCTTTCTTT.

The chain recombines TRBV19 with TRBJ1-5; D gene uncertain. The CDR3 is made up of 11 amino acids. Germline CDR1 and CDR2: LNHDA and SQIVND (reference sequence). Trimming shortened V by 8 bases and J by 5 bases, and 7 bases separated the two germline ends. The CDR3 sequence: CASLFHQPQHF. The DNA of the CDR3 is TGTGCCAGTCTCTTCCATCAGCCCCAGCATTTT.

This clone has just one count. With a much larger clone just one base away, this may be a read error. The chain carries TRBV5-4 and TRBJ1-1; TRBD1 agrees at 7 bases. With 4 bases clipped from V and 4 bases from J, the junction kept 4 bases outside the gene matches. Germline V CDR1 and CDR2: SGHNT, YYREEE (reference sequence). CDR3 length equals 13 residues. CDR3 DNA sequence: TGTGCCAGCAGCCGCTCAGGGGGCACTGAAGCTTTCTTT. Amino acids: CASSRSGGTEAFF.

This clone was observed a single time. CDR3 residues: CASSQGLRGWDGYTF. CDR3 sequence (DNA): TGTGCCAGCAGCCAAGGCCTGCGGGGGTGGGACGGCTACACCTTC. V is TRBV3-1 (or the pseudogene TRBV3-2) and J is TRBJ1-2; perhaps TRBD1 as D (5 bases). Germline-derived CDR1 and CDR2 are LGHDT and YNNKEL (reference sequence). There are 15 residues in the CDR3. V lost 1 base and J 8 bases, leaving 17 bases between the germline ends.

This chain links TRBV5-1 with TRBJ2-1; TRBD1 matches 10 bases. From germline, CDR1 is SGHRS and CDR2 YFSETQ. V trimming: 6 bases; J trimming: 7 bases; junction bases outside the gene matches: 7. The CDR3 is 14 residues long. CDR3 sequence reads: CASTRGQGGNEQFF. The CDR3 coding sequence is TGCGCCAGCACCCGTGGACAGGGGGGGAATGAGCAGTTCTTC. Combining the CDR3 with reference TRBV5-1 and TRBJ2-1 gives the whole variable domain KAGVTQTPRYLIKTRGQQVTLSCSPISGHRSVSWYQQTPGQGLQFLFEYFSETQRNKGNFPGRFSGRQFSNSRSEMNVSTLELGDSALYLCASTRGQGGNEQFFGPGTRLTVL.

Regarding this clone: Within the sample, other DNA sequences also encode this same CDR3. The CDR3 DNA is TGTGCCAGCAGCGTAGGGCACCTGAACACCGGGGAGCTGTTTTTT. It encodes CASSVGHLNTGELFF. The J gene is TRBJ2-2, the V gene TRBV9; D remains ambiguous. Trimming cost V 0 bases and J 1 base, with 7 bases left between them. The CDR3 is 15 amino acids. Germline lookup yields CDR1 SGDLS and CDR2 YYNGEE.

This clone was detected once. The chain has TRBV13 and TRBJ2-7; 8 bases fit TRBD2. Germline trimming cut 6 bases from V and 2 bases from J; bases unmatched to any gene: 3. The germline V gene encodes CDR1 PRHDT and CDR2 FYEKMQ (reference sequence). The CDR3 sequence is 13 residues long. The CDR3 DNA reads as TGTGCCAGCAGTACTAGCGGACCCTACGAGCAGTACTTC. Its protein product is CASSTSGPYEQYF.